What follows describes a single TCR beta chain. Participant age was roughly 18 to 95 years, and participants resided in 24 US areas. Grouping used clinical history reported by participants in a survey and questionnaire. In the 2 weeks before study entry, exposed participants met a COVID-19 case, which was PCR-confirmed or clinician-diagnosed. Trimming removed 2 bases at V and 6 bases at J, with 8 bases between. CDR3 length equals 13 residues. Germline V lookup: CDR1 MNHNS, CDR2 SASEGT. These data originate in a study of blood T cell repertoires in COVID-19. Libraries were prepared by immunoSEQ multiplex PCR; TCRdb keeps only in-frame clonotypes and omits some of them. This sample has about 190,000 clones, with 80% to 85% found just once.

The rearrangement joins TRBV6-1 to TRBJ1-5; D gene uncertain. The TCR comes from a woman aged 30 to 39 who had been exposed to COVID-19. The sample was PBMCs or T cells enriched from blood (not recorded which). The chain's CDR3 is CASSEMPLQPQHF. The DNA for the CDR3 is TGTGCCAGCAGTGAAATGCCACTTCAGCCCCAGCATTTT.